A selection of T cell receptor beta chains follows, all from one sample in a study of early T cells in non-severe SARS-CoV-2 infection. TCRdb re-called the 5' RACE reads with MiXCR, one entry per CDR3 protein. The data hold 56,000 or so distinct CDR3 sequences, with roughly a tenth observed a single time. Sequenced: whole blood. These receptors came from an adult who was a healthcare worker with PCR-confirmed SARS-CoV-2 infection or an uninfected control (not recorded which). Both conserved end residues are part of each CDR3. A D gene is named only where the DNA matches it firmly. For some rows the clone size is stated as once, few or many, or as a class when expanded; others skip it.

TRBJ1-6,-,TRBV9,few,CASSVAGLHSPLHF,TGTGCCAGCAGCGTAGCAGGGCTCCATTCACCCCTCCACTTT
TRBJ2-3,TRBD1,TRBV25-1,few,CASRRGTGISTDTQYF,TGTGCCAGCAGGAGGGGGACAGGGATAAGCACAGATACGCAGTATTTT
TRBJ2-1,-,TRBV20-1,many,CSARDQGSASGSYNEQFF,TGCAGTGCTAGAGATCAGGGGTCGGCTAGCGGCTCCTACAATGAGCAGTTCTTC
TRBJ1-5,-,TRBV6-5,many,CASTLVGVQPQHF,TGTGCCAGCACCTTAGTGGGGGTCCAGCCCCAGCATTTT
TRBJ2-3,TRBD2,TRBV11-2,-,CASSSPGLADSTDTQYF,TGTGCCAGCAGCTCTCCGGGACTAGCGGATTCCACAGATACGCAGTATTTT
TRBJ2-3,-,TRBV7-2,many,CASSKGTRWGYDTQYF,TGTGCCAGCAGCAAGGGTACCCGTTGGGGGTACGATACGCAGTATTTT
TRBJ1-2,TRBD1,TRBV7-9,-,CASSSGTGGPGYTF,TGTGCCAGCAGCTCCGGGACAGGGGGGCCTGGCTACACCTTC
TRBJ2-1,TRBD2,TRBV7-6,many,CASSPASGSWNEQFF,TGTGCCAGCAGCCCTGCTAGCGGGAGCTGGAATGAGCAGTTCTTC
TRBJ1-4,-,TRBV5-1,many,CASSLEHLNEKLFF,TGCGCCAGCAGCTTGGAACACCTTAATGAAAAACTGTTTTTT
TRBJ2-1,-,TRBV18,-,CASLPSGYNEQFF,TGTGCCAGCCTTCCCTCGGGGTACAATGAGCAGTTCTTC
TRBJ1-2,TRBD1,TRBV6-6,-,CASSYSTGNGYTF,TGTGCCAGCAGTTACTCGACAGGGAATGGCTACACCTTC
TRBJ1-1,TRBD1,TRBV9,-,CASSVVDRGETEAFF,TGTGCCAGCAGCGTAGTAGACAGGGGAGAGACTGAAGCTTTCTTT
TRBJ2-7,-,TRBV7-6,many,CASSLGASSSSYEQYF,TGTGCCAGCAGCTTAGGAGCATCTTCCAGCTCCTACGAGCAGTACTTC
TRBJ1-2,TRBD1,TRBV11-1,-,CASSPDRQGAKGYTF,TGTGCCAGCAGCCCTGACCGACAGGGGGCAAAGGGCTACACCTTC
TRBJ2-3,TRBD2,TRBV20-1,-,CSAERDLTSTDTQYF,TGCAGTGCTGAGCGGGACCTAACCAGCACAGATACGCAGTATTTT
TRBJ2-1,TRBD2,TRBV20-1,-,CSARPQLAGNYNEQFF,TGCAGTGCTAGACCCCAACTAGCGGGAAACTACAATGAGCAGTTCTTC
TRBJ2-1,TRBD2,TRBV13,-,CASSFGTSGMFF,TGTGCCAGCAGCTTCGGGACTAGCGGGATGTTCTTC
TRBJ2-1,-,TRBV7-2,-,CASSFWTVNNEQFF,TGTGCCAGCAGCTTTTGGACAGTAAACAATGAGCAGTTCTTC
TRBJ1-1,TRBD1,TRBV18,many,CASSPTGTVEAFF,TGTGCCAGCTCACCGACCGGGACAGTAGAAGCTTTCTTT
TRBJ2-5,TRBD2,TRBV11-2,-,CASSTSLAGGQETQYF,TGTGCCAGCAGCACTAGCCTAGCGGGAGGCCAAGAGACCCAGTACTTC
TRBJ1-1,TRBD1,TRBV29-1,few,CSARATGGHGTEAFF,TGCAGCGCAAGAGCTACAGGGGGTCATGGCACTGAAGCTTTCTTT
TRBJ1-5,-,TRBV20-1,many,CSARGGVDQPQHF,TGCAGTGCTAGGGGTGGAGTGGATCAGCCCCAGCATTTT
TRBJ2-3,TRBD1,TRBV5-4,few,CASSHTGTADTDTQYF,TGTGCCAGCAGCCATACCGGGACAGCCGACACAGATACGCAGTATTTT
TRBJ2-5,-,TRBV6-5,many,CASGVREGTQYF,TGTGCCAGCGGAGTAAGGGAAGGGACCCAGTACTTC
TRBJ2-7,-,TRBV3-1,many,CASSHNRVLHPGNEQYF,TGTGCCAGCAGCCACAACAGGGTGCTCCATCCCGGGAACGAGCAGTACTTC
TRBJ2-1,-,TRBV9,many,CASSVGNVNSVQFF,TGTGCCAGCAGCGTAGGTAACGTGAACAGCGTGCAGTTCTTC
TRBJ1-2,-,TRBV20-1,-,CSATASSYGYTF,TGCAGTGCTACAGCCTCTTCCTATGGCTACACCTTC
TRBJ2-7,-,TRBV12-3/TRBV12-4,-,CASKGRTYEQYF,TGTGCCAGCAAGGGCCGTACCTACGAGCAGTACTTC
TRBJ1-4,-,TRBV6-6,few,CASLAPNEKLFF,TGTGCCAGCCTGGCCCCTAATGAAAAACTGTTTTTT
TRBJ1-2,-,TRBV7-2,-,CASSFRALNYGYTF,TGTGCCAGCAGCTTCAGGGCACTGAACTATGGCTACACCTTC
TRBJ1-6,TRBD1,TRBV20-1,few,CSALDRGRSPLHF,TGCAGTGCGTTAGACAGGGGGCGATCACCCCTCCACTTT
TRBJ1-5,-,TRBV4-2,many,CASSQDSRQGGFGQPQHF,TGTGCCAGCAGCCAAGATTCCCGGCAGGGAGGGTTCGGTCAGCCCCAGCATTTT
TRBJ2-3,TRBD2,TRBV11-1,many,CASSQSVTSGRADTQYF,TGTGCCAGCAGCCAAAGCGTGACTAGCGGGAGAGCAGATACGCAGTATTTT
TRBJ1-1,-,TRBV7-2,few,CASRQTNTEAFF,TGTGCCAGCCGACAGACTAACACTGAAGCTTTCTTT
TRBJ2-7,TRBD1,TRBV6-6,few,CASTPDRGSYEQYF,TGTGCCAGCACTCCCGACAGGGGGTCTTACGAGCAGTACTTC
TRBJ1-3,TRBD1,TRBV7-6,many,CASSRGQGGNTIYF,TGTGCCAGCAGCCGGGGACAGGGAGGAAACACCATATATTTT
TRBJ2-1,-,TRBV7-8,-,CASSLGYGGDQFF,TGTGCCAGCAGCTTAGGATATGGGGGTGACCAGTTCTTC
TRBJ2-2,-,TRBV7-3,few,CASRLAANTRELFF,TGTGCCAGCAGACTAGCTGCGAACACCAGGGAGCTGTTTTTT
TRBJ2-1,TRBD2,TRBV7-9,many,CASSLVASGEQFF,TGTGCCAGCAGCTTAGTGGCTAGCGGTGAGCAGTTCTTC
TRBJ1-4,TRBD1,TRBV7-9,many,CASTLWTGNFREKLFF,TGTGCCAGCACTCTTTGGACAGGGAATTTCAGGGAAAAACTGTTTTTT
TRBJ1-6,-,TRBV29-1,many,CSVGQTWNSPLHF,TGCAGCGTTGGGCAGACGTGGAATTCACCCCTCCACTTT
TRBJ2-1,TRBD2,TRBV7-8,-,CASSPGGLINEQFF,TGTGCCAGCAGCCCGGGGGGGCTTATCAATGAGCAGTTCTTC
TRBJ2-7,-,TRBV12-3/TRBV12-4,-,CASSLYGGTETYEQYF,TGTGCCAGCAGTTTGTACGGCGGGACGGAAACCTACGAGCAGTACTTC